A single sample gave rise to the 2 T cell receptor beta chains below, sequenced in a study of cytomegalovirus exposure and HLA in healthy donors. Both 60 Vbeta primers and 13 Jbeta primers went into the PCR. Clones were sequenced by immunoSEQ multiplex PCR, and TCRdb holds only the in-frame ones, with some missing. This sample has around 110,000 clones, with approximately 80% found just once. Sequencing was carried out using PBMCs. These receptors were collected from a young woman in good health and CMV-seronegative.

In its sample, this clone was seen a few times. The V and J genes are TRBV2 and TRBJ1-5; the D gene is possibly TRBD1 (5 bases). The V and J ends lost 4 bases and 3 bases respectively, with 10 bases between them. The CDR3 contains 14 residues. From germline, CDR1 is SNHLY and CDR2 FYNNEI. In DNA form, the CDR3 reads TGTGCCAGCAGTGGGGGGGGTAACAATCAGCCCCAGCATTTT. Encoded protein: CASSGGGNNQPQHF.

On this clone itself: An end of the junction differs from the germline gene, which may be a read error. The gene calls are TRBV7-9 and TRBJ1-5; TRBD1 might be the D (5 bases). Germline CDR1 and CDR2: SEHNR and FQNEAQ (reference sequence). The CDR3 extends over 13 amino acids. The chain's CDR3 is CSSRRGANQPQHF. The CDR3 DNA is TGTTCCAGTCGAAGGGGTGCCAATCAGCCCCAGCATTTT.